The clone carrying this TCR beta chain was detected only a few times. The data are from a study of blood T cell repertoires in COVID-19. Study-wide context: COVID-19 samples, acute and convalescent, were from the United States, Italy and Spain. PBMCs, B-cell-depleted T cells, or T cells were the source of the cDNA or gDNA that made up the material.

Original processing methods: Nucleated cell number was recorded as an estimate derived from reference gene primer amplification. Profiled with immunoSEQ multiplex PCR; TCRdb holds only in-frame clones, not every one. V, J and clone size are taken as reported in that table, and D and trimming were inferred from the DNA itself. The repertoire includes about 110,000 clones, 70% to 85% of them detected once, and about 2% sits in the top ten. The germline CDR1 and CDR2 sequences are SQVTM and ANQGSEA. The CDR3 covers 12 residues. V gave up 3 bases and J gave up 0 bases, with 6 bases separating them. The source material was peripheral blood. The clonotype was recovered from a woman between 35 and 50 years old with acute or convalescent COVID-19. The chain carries TRBV29-1 and TRBJ2-7; D gene ambiguous. The CDR3 DNA reads as TGCAGCGTTGATCCCATCTCCTACGAGCAGTACTTC. Amino acids: CSVDPISYEQYF.